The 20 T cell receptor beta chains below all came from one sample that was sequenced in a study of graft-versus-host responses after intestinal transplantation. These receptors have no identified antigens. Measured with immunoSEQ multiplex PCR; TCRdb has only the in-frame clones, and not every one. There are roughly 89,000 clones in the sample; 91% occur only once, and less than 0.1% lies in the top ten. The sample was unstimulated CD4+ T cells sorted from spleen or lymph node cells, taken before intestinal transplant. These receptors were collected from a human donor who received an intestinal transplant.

CDR3 coding DNA: TGTGCCAGCAGGTCAGACAGGGCCCAAGAGACCCAGTACTTC. This codes for CASRSDRAQETQYF. V gene TRBV6-6 combines with J gene TRBJ2-5, with 7 bases identical to TRBD1. Germline CDR1 and CDR2: MNHNY and SVGAGI (reference sequence). The V segment lost 6 bases and the J segment 1 base; nucleotides outside the gene matches: 5. This CDR3 has 14 residues.

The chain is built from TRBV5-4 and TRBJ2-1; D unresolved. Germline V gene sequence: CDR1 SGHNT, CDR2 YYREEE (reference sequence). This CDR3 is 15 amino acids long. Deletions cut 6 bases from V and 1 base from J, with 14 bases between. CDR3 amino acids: CASTTGSGSYNEQFF. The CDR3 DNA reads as TGTGCCAGCACTACCGGGTCCGGGTCCTACAATGAGCAGTTCTTC.

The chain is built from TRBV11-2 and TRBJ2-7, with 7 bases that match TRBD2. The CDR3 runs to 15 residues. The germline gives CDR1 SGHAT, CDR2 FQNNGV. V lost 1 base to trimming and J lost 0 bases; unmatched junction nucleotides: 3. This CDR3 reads CASSLVGGGSYEQYF. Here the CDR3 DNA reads TGTGCCAGCAGCTTAGTGGGCGGGGGCTCCTACGAGCAGTACTTC.

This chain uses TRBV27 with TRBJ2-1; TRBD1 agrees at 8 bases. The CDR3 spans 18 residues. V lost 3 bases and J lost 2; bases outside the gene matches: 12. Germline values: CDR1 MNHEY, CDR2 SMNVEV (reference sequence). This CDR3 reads CASSLVRLGTGPYNEQFF. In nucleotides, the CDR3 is TGTGCCAGCAGTTTGGTCCGTTTAGGGACAGGACCCTACAATGAGCAGTTCTTC.

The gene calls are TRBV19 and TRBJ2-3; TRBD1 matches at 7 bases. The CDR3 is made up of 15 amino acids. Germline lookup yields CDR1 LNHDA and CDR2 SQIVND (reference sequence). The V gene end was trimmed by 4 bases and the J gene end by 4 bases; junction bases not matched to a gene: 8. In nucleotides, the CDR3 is TGTGCCAGTAGTACCCGACAGGGTGGGCCAGATACGCAGTATTTT. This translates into CASSTRQGGPDTQYF.

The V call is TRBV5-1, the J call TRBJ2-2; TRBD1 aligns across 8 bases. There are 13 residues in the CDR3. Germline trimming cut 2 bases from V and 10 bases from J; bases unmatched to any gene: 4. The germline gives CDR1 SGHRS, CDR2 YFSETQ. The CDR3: CASSLPGGAELFF. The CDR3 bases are TGCGCCAGCAGCTTACCAGGGGGCGCGGAGCTGTTTTTT. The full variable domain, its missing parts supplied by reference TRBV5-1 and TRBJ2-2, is KAGVTQTPRYLIKTRGQQVTLSCSPISGHRSVSWYQQTPGQGLQFLFEYFSETQRNKGNFPGRFSGRQFSNSRSEMNVSTLELGDSALYLCASSLPGGAELFFGEGSRLTVL.

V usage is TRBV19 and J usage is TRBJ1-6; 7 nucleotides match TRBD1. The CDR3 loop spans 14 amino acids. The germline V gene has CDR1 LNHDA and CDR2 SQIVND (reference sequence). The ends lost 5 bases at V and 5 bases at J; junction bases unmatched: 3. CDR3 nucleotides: TGTGCCAGTAGTCAGACAGGGAATAATTCACCCCTCCACTTT. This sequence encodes CASSQTGNNSPLHF.

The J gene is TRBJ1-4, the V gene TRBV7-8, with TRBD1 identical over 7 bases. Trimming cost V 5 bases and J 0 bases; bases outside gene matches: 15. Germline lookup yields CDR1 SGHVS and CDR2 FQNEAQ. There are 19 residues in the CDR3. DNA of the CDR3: TGTGCCAGCAGCCCCTTTGTTAGGGGACAGACAGCAACTAATGAAAAACTGTTTTTT. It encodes CASSPFVRGQTATNEKLFF.

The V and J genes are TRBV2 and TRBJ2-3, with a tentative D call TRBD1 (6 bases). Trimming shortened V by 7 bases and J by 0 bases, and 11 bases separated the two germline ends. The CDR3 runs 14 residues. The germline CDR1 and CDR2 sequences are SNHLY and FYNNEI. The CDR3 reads CASITDRSTDTQYF. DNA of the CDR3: TGTGCCAGCATCACTGACAGGAGCACAGATACGCAGTATTTT. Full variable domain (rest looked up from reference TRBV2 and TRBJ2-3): EPEVTQTPSHQVTQMGQEVILRCVPISNHLYFYWYRQILGQKVEFLVSFYNNEISEKSEIFDDQFSVERPDGSNFTLKIRSTKLEDSAMYFCASITDRSTDTQYFGPGTRLTVL.

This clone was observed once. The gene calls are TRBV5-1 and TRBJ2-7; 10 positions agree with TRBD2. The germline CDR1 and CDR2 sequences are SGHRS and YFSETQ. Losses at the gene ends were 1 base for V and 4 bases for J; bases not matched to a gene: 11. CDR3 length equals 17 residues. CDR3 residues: CASSLRTGFSGGYEQYF. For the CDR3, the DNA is TGCGCCAGCAGCTTGCGTACAGGGTTTAGCGGGGGGTACGAGCAGTACTTC. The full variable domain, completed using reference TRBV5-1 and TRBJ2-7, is KAGVTQTPRYLIKTRGQQVTLSCSPISGHRSVSWYQQTPGQGLQFLFEYFSETQRNKGNFPGRFSGRQFSNSRSEMNVSTLELGDSALYLCASSLRTGFSGGYEQYFGPGTRLTVT.

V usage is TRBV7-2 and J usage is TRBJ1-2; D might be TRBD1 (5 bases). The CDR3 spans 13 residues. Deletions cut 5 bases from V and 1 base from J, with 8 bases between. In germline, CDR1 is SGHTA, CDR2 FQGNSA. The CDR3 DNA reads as TGTGCCAGCAGCCGGGGGGTTAACTATGGCTACACCTTC. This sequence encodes CASSRGVNYGYTF.

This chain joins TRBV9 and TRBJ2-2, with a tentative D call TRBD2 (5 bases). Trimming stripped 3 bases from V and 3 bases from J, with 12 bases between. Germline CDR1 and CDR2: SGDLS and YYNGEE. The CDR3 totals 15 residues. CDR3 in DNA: TGTGCCAGCAGCGCCCCGGGGATCTACACCGGGGAGCTGTTTTTT. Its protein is CASSAPGIYTGELFF.

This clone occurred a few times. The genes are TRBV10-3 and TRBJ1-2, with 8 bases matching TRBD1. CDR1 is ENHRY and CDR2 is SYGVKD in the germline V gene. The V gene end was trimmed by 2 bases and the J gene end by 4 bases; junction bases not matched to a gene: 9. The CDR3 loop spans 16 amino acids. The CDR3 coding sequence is TGTGCCATCAGTGAGACCTCGACAGGGGTTGTCTATGGCTACACCTTC. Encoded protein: CAISETSTGVVYGYTF.

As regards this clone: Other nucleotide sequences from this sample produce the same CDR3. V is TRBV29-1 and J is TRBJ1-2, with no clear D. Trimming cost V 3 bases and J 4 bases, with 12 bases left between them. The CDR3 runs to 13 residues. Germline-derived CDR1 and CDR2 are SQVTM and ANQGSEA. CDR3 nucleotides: TGCAGCGTTGAGGTACGAGGGTCCTATGGCTACACCTTC. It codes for CSVEVRGSYGYTF.

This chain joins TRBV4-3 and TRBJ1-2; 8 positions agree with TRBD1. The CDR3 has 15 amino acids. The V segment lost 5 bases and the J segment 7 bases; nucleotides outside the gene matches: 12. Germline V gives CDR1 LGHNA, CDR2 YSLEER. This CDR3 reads CASSKDRVMSGGYTF. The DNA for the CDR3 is TGCGCCAGCAGCAAGGACAGGGTTATGTCTGGTGGCTACACCTTC.

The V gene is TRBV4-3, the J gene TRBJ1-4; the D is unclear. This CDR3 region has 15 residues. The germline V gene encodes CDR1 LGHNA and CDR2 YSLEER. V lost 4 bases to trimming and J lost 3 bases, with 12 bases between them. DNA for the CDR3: TGCGCCAGCAGCCTAGGACGCGGGGCTAATGAAAAACTGTTTTTT. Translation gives CASSLGRGANEKLFF.

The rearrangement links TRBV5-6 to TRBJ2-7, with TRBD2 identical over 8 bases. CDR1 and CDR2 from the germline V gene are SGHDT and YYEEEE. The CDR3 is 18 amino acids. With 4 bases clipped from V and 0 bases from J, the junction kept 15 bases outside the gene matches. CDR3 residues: CASSLLAVGGQSSYEQYF. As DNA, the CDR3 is TGTGCCAGCAGCCTACTAGCGGTAGGGGGTCAGAGCTCCTACGAGCAGTACTTC.

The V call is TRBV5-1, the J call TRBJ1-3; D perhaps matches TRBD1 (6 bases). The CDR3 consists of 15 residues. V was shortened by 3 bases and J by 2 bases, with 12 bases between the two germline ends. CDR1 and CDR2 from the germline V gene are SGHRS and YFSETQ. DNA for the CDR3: TGCGCCAGCAGCTCCCAACAGGGTCCTGGAAACACCATATATTTT. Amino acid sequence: CASSSQQGPGNTIYF.

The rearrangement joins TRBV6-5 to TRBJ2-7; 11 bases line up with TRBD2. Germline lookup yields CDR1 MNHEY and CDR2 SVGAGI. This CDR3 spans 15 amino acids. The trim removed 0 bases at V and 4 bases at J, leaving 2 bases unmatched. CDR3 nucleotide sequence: TGTGCCAGCAGTTACTCCCTAGCGGGGGGATACGAGCAGTACTTC. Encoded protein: CASSYSLAGGYEQYF.

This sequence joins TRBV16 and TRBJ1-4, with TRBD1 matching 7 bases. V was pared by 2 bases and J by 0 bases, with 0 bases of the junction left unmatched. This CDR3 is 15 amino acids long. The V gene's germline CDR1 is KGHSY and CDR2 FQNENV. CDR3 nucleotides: TGTGCCAGCAGCCAAGGGACAGCAACTAATGAAAAACTGTTTTTT. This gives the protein CASSQGTATNEKLFF. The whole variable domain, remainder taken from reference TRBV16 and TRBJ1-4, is GEEVAQTPKHLVRGEGQKAKLYCAPIKGHSYVFWYQQVLKNEFKFLISFQNENVFDETGMPKERFSAKCLPNSPCSLEIQATKLEDSAVYFCASSQGTATNEKLFFGSGTQLSVL.